This T cell receptor beta chain was found in a study of cytomegalovirus exposure and HLA in healthy donors. Germline CDR1 and CDR2: SGHRS and YFSETQ. Trimming shortened V by 5 bases and J by 0 bases, and 12 bases separated the two germline ends. The CDR3 extends over 15 amino acids. Findings of the study overall: In a later analysis, across HLA loci, associated TCR counts were highest for DRB1, lowest for HLA-C. In a later analysis, most CMV-associated TCR beta chains appeared HLA-restricted. In a later analysis, at a false discovery rate of 0.05, 15,000 to 20,000 TCR beta sequences were associated with HLA alleles.

About this clone: Its antigen remains unidentified.

A multiplex PCR was run with 60 Vbeta primers and 13 Jbeta primers. Sequencing used immunoSEQ multiplex PCR; TCRdb keeps in-frame clones, though not all of them. The sample lists 110,000 to 150,000 clones; over 70% were seen once. What was sequenced was PBMCs. The V call is TRBV5-1, the J call TRBJ1-3; TRBD1 might be the D (5 bases). This sequence originates from a woman in her thirties or forties in good health and CMV-seronegative. DNA for the CDR3: TGCGCCAGCAGTGTCGGGACTTACTCTGGAAACACCATATATTTT. Translating it yields CASSVGTYSGNTIYF.